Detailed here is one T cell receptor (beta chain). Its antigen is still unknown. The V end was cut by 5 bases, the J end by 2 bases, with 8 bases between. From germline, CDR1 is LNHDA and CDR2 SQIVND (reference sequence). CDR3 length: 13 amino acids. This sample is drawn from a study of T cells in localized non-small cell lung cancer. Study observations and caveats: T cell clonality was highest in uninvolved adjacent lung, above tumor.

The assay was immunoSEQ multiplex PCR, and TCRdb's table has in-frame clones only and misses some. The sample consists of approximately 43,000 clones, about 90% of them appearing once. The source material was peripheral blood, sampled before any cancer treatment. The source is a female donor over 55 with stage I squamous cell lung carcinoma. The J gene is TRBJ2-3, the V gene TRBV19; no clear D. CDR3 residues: CASSARYTDTQYF. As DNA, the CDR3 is TGTGCCAGTAGTGCACGGTACACAGATACGCAGTATTTT. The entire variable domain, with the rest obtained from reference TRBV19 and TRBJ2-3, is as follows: DGGITQSPKYLFRKEGQNVTLSCEQNLNHDAMYWYRQDPGQGLRLIYYSQIVNDFQKGDIAEGYSVSREKKESFPLTVTSAQKNPTAFYLCASSARYTDTQYFGPGTRLTVL.